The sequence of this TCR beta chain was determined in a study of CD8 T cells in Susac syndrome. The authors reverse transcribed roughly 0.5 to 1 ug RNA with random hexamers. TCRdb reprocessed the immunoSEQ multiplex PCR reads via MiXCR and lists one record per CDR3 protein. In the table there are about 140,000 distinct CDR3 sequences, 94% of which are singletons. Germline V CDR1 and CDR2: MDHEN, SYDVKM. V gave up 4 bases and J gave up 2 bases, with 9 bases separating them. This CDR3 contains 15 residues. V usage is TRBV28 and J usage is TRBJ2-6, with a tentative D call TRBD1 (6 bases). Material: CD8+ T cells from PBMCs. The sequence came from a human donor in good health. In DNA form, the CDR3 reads TGTGCCAGCAGTTATACAGGGACTGGGGCCAACGTCCTGACTTTC. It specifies CASSYTGTGANVLTF.